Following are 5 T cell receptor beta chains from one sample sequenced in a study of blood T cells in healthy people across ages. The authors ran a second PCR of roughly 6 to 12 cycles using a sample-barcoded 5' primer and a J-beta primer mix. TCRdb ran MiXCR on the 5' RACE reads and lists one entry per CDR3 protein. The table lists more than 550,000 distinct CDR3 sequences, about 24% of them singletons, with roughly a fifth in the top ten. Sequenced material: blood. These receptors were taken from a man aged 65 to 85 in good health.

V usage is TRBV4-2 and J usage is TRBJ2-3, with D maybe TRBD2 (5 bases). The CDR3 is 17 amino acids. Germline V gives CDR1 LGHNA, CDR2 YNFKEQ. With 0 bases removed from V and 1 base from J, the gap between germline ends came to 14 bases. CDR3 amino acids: CASSQDLRGGGTDTQYF. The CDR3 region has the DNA TGTGCCAGCAGCCAAGATTTACGGGGTGGGGGCACAGATACGCAGTATTTT.

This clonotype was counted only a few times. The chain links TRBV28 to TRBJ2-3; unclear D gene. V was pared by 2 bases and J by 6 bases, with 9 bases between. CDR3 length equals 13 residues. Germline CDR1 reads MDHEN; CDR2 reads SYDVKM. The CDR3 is CASSLGNPDTQYF. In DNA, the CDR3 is TGTGCCAGCAGTTTAGGGAACCCGGATACGCAGTATTTT.

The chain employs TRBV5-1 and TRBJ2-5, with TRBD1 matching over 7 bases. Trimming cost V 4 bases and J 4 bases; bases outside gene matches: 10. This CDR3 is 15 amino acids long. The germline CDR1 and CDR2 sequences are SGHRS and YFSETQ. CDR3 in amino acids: CASSPGTVVAETQYF. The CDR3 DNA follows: TGCGCCAGCAGCCCGGGGACAGTTGTGGCAGAGACCCAGTACTTC.

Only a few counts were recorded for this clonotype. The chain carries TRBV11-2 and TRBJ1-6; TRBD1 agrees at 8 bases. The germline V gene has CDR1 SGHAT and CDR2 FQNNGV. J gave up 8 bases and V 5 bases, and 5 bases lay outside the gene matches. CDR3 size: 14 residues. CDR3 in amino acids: CASSHTGGDSPLHF. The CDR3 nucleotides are TGTGCCAGCAGCCACACAGGGGGGGATTCACCCCTCCACTTT. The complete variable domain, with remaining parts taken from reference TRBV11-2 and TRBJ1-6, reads EAGVAQSPRYKIIEKRQSVAFWCNPISGHATLYWYQQILGQGPKLLIQFQNNGVVDDSQLPKDRFSAERLKGVDSTLKIQPAKLEDSAVYLCASSHTGGDSPLHFGNGTRLTVT.

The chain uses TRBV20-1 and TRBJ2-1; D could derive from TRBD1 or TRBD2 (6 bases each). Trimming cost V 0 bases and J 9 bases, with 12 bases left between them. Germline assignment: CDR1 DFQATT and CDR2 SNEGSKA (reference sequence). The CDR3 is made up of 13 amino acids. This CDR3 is CSAREGGHSEQFF. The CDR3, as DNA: TGCAGTGCTAGAGAGGGGGGACACAGTGAGCAGTTCTTC.